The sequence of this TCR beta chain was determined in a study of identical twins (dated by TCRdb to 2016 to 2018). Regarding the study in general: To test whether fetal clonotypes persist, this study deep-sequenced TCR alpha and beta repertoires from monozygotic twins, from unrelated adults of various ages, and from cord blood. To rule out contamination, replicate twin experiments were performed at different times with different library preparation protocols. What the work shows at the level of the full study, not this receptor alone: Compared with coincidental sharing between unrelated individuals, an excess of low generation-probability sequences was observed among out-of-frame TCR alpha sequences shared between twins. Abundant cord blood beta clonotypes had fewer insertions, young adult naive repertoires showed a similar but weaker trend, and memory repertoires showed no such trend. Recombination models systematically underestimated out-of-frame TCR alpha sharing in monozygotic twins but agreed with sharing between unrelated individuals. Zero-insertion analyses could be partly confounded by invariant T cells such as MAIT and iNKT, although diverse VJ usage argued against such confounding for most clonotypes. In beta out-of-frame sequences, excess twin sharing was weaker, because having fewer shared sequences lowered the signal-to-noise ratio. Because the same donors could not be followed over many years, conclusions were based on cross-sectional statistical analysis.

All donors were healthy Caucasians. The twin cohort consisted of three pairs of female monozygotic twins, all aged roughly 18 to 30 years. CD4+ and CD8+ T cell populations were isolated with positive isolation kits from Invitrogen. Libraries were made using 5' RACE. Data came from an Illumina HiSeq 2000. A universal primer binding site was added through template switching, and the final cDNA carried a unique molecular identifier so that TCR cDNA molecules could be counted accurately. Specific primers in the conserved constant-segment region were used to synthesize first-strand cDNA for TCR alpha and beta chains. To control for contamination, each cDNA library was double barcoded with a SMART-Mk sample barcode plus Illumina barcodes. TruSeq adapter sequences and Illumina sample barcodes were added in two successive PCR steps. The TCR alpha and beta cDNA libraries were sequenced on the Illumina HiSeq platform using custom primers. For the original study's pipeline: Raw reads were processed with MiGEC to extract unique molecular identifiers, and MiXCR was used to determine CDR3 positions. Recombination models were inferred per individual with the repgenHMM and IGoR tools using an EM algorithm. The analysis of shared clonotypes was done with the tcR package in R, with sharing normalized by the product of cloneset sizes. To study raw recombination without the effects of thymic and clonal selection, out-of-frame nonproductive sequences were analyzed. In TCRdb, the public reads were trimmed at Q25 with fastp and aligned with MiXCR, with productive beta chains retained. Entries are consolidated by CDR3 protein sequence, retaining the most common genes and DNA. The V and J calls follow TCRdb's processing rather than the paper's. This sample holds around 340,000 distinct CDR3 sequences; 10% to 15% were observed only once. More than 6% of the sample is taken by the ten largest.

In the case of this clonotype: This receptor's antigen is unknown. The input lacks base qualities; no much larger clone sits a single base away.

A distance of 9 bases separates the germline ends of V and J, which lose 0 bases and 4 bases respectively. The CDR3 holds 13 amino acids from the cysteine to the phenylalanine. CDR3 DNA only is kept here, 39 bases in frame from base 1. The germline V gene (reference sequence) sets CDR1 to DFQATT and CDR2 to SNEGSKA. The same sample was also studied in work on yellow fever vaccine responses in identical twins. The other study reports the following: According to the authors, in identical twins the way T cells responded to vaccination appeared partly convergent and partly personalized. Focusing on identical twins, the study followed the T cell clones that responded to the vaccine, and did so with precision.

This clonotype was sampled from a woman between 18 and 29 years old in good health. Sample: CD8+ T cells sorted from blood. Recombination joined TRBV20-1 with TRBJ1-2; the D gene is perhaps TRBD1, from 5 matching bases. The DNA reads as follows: TGCAGTGCTAGAGATGGGGGGTCCTATGGCTACACCTTC. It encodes CSARDGGSYGYTF.